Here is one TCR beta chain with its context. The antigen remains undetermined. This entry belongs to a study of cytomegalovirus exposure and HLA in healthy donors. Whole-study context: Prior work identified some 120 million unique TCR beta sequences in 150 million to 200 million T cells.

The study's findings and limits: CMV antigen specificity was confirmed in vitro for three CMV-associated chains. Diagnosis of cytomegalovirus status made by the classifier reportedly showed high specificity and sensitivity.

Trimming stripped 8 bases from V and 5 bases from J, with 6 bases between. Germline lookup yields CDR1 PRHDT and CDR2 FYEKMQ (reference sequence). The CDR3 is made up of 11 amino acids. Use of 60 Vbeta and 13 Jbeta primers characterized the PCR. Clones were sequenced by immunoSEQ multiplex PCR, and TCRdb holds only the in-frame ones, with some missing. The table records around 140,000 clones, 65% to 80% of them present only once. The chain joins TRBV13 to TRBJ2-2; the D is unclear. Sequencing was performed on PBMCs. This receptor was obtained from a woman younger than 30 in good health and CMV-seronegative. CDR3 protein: CASRGTGELFF. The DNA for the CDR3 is TGTGCCAGCCGAGGTACCGGGGAGCTGTTTTTT.